Reported below is one T cell receptor beta chain. This sample is drawn from a study of T cells in tumors after PD-1 blockade. Study as a whole: Patients received pembrolizumab 200 mg every 3 weeks or cemiplimab 350 mg every 2 weeks.

Generated by immunoSEQ multiplex PCR, the TCRdb table keeps only in-frame clones and is missing some. The sample includes more than 40,000 clones, roughly 84% seen only once; the top ten take approximately 7.9%. This sample comprised PBMCs, obtained before anti-PD-1 therapy. The origin of this receptor is a human donor with advanced basal cell or squamous cell carcinoma (not recorded which).

The CDR3 coding sequence is TGTGCCAGCAGTGGATGGGGGACCGATGAAAAACTGTTTTTT. It codes for CASSGWGTDEKLFF. The chain employs TRBV6-2 or TRBV6-3 and TRBJ1-4, with D possibly TRBD1 on 5 matching bases. V was clipped by 5 bases and J by 6 bases, with 13 bases between them. Per the germline V gene, CDR1 is MNHEY and CDR2 is SVGEGT. The CDR3 consists of 14 residues.